This TCR beta chain was obtained from a study of shared clonotypes between healthy human individuals. Overall study results and limits: The authors expected sequencing depth to affect clonotype sharing among donors. Exclusively blood specimens were collected; tissue repertoires likely differ.

Only a few counts were recorded for this clone. What it binds is unknown. Data came from immunoSEQ multiplex PCR; TCRdb stores just in-frame clones and leaves some out. The table records about 490,000 clones, over 60% of them present only once. CDR1 is SGHTA and CDR2 is FQGTGA in the germline V gene. This CDR3 region has 18 residues. Trimming at V came to 5 bases and at J to 0 bases, leaving 13 bases not matched to a gene. The gene calls are TRBV7-3 and TRBJ1-1; TRBD1 agrees at 9 bases. The receptor's source is a woman aged 35 to 49 in good health. Some clones in this sample may be carry-over from other donors' samples. The sample comprised PBMCs. CDR3 protein: CASSPRTGADSVNTEAFF. CDR3 coding DNA: TGTGCCAGCAGCCCTAGGACAGGGGCCGACTCAGTGAACACTGAAGCTTTCTTT. The variable domain in full, with the rest retrieved from reference TRBV7-3 and TRBJ1-1, is GAGVSQTPSNKVTEKGKYVELRCDPISGHTALYWYRQSLGQGPEFLIYFQGTGAADDSGLPNDRFFAVRPEGSVSTLKIQRTERGDSAVYLCASSPRTGADSVNTEAFFGQGTRLTVV.